This passage covers 28 T cell receptor beta chains from one sample sequenced in a study of cytomegalovirus exposure and HLA in healthy donors. The PCR used 60 Vbeta and 13 Jbeta primers. Here immunoSEQ multiplex PCR was the method, and the copy in TCRdb shows in-frame clones only, minus some. The sample yields about 130,000 clones, 75% to 85% seen once. Source material: PBMCs. Source of these receptors: a girl aged 2-9 years in good health and CMV-seronegative.

The rearrangement joins TRBV7-9 to TRBJ1-2; no definite D call. Germline lookup yields CDR1 SEHNR and CDR2 FQNEAQ (reference sequence). The CDR3 length is 11 residues. Trimming stripped 5 bases from V and 2 bases from J, with 3 bases between. The CDR3 region has the DNA TGTGCCAGCAGCAGCAACTATGGCTACACCTTC. It is translated as CASSSNYGYTF.

This chain links TRBV4-1 with TRBJ2-3; TRBD2 matches 12 bases. Germline V gene lookup returns CDR1 MGHRA and CDR2 YSYEKL. V lost 0 bases, J lost 4 bases, and 5 bases stayed unmatched. There are 17 residues in the CDR3. The CDR3 coding sequence is TGCGCCAGCAGCCAAGACTCTAGCGGGGGGGCCGCAGATACGCAGTATTTT. This encodes CASSQDSSGGAADTQYF.

This chain uses TRBV27 with TRBJ1-6; no firm D call. The CDR3 runs to 15 residues. V dropped 6 bases and J dropped 8 bases, with 17 bases sitting between them. In germline, CDR1 is MNHEY, CDR2 SMNVEV (reference sequence). DNA for the CDR3: TGTGCCAGCAGCCCCATCCAAGGTCGGGATTCACCCCTCCACTTT. Encoded protein: CASSPIQGRDSPLHF.

V and J are TRBV29-1 and TRBJ1-1, with D uncertain. There are 13 residues in the CDR3. Germline CDR1 is SQVTM and CDR2 is ANQGSEA. V gave up 6 bases and J gave up 7 bases, with 18 bases separating them. The CDR3 region has the DNA TGCAGCGTGGCCGGGCCAAGGGAGGGTGAAGCTTTCTTT. Protein: CSVAGPREGEAFF.

The table lists this clone with a few counts. V and J are TRBV30 and TRBJ1-2, with D maybe TRBD1 (5 bases). Germline V gene data show CDR1 as GTSNPN and CDR2 as SVGIG (reference sequence). The CDR3 is 12 amino acids. V lost 5 bases to trimming and J lost 4 bases, with 11 bases between them. CDR3 sequence reads: CAWAGPRYGYTF. CDR3 nucleotide sequence: TGTGCCTGGGCAGGGCCCCGCTATGGCTACACCTTC.

V and J are TRBV7-3 and TRBJ1-1; 7 nucleotides agree with TRBD1. This CDR3 spans 14 amino acids. Germline V CDR1 and CDR2: SGHTA, FQGTGA. V gave up 6 bases and J gave up 4 bases; unmatched junction bases: 8. In nucleotides, the CDR3 is TGTGCCAGCAGGCAACGTAGGGACAGCACTGAAGCTTTCTTT. The encoded protein is CASRQRRDSTEAFF.

This clone was observed once. The CDR3 nucleotides read TGCGCCAGCAGCCAAAATCCGACAGGGAATGTCCCAGATACGCAGTATTTT. It yields the protein CASSQNPTGNVPDTQYF. This sequence joins TRBV4-3 and TRBJ2-3, with 7 bases aligning to TRBD1. Germline CDR1 LGHNA, CDR2 YSLEER. The CDR3 is made up of 17 amino acids. V trimming: 2 bases; J trimming: 4 bases; junction bases outside the gene matches: 12.

V and J are TRBV19 and TRBJ2-6; no clear D. The V end lost 5 bases, the J end lost 0 bases, and 14 bases lay between the germline ends. Germline values: CDR1 LNHDA, CDR2 SQIVND (reference sequence). The CDR3 totals 17 residues. CDR3 region: CASSPFGVSSGANVLTF. DNA for the CDR3: TGTGCCAGTAGTCCATTCGGTGTTAGCTCTGGGGCCAACGTCCTGACTTTC.

The chain carries TRBV6-5 and TRBJ1-5; 9 positions match TRBD1. This CDR3 comprises 15 residues. Germline CDR1 is MNHEY and CDR2 is SVGAGI. Trimming removed 6 bases from V and 2 bases from J; junction bases left unmatched: 5. CDR3: CASSEDRGRNQPQHF. The CDR3 nucleotides read TGTGCCAGCAGCGAGGACAGGGGTCGCAATCAGCCCCAGCATTTT.

The chain employs TRBV2 and TRBJ2-5; TRBD2 might be the D (5 bases). The V gene's germline CDR1 is SNHLY and CDR2 FYNNEI. The CDR3 spans 15 residues. Trimming pared 7 bases from V and 3 bases from J, leaving 18 bases between. The CDR3 protein is CASTTSRAVKETQYF. For the CDR3, the DNA is TGTGCCAGCACTACCTCGAGGGCGGTAAAAGAGACCCAGTACTTC.

The chain recombines TRBV18 with TRBJ2-6; no definite D call. Germline V gene lookup returns CDR1 KGHSH and CDR2 LQKENI. The CDR3 covers 14 residues. V shed 5 bases and J shed 0 bases, with 5 bases lying between them. This chain's CDR3 is CASSSNSGANVLTF. The CDR3 DNA follows: TGTGCCAGCTCATCCAACTCTGGGGCCAACGTCCTGACTTTC.

This clone was observed a handful of times. The chain uses TRBV6-4 and TRBJ2-7, with D possibly being TRBD1 (6 bases). CDR1 is MRHNA and CDR2 is SNTAGT in the germline V gene. V lost 3 bases, J lost 3 bases, and 15 bases lay in between. The CDR3 totals 15 residues. CDR3 sequence: CASSEGWGPSYEQYF. CDR3 in DNA: TGTGCCAGCAGTGAGGGGTGGGGGCCAAGCTACGAGCAGTACTTC.

The chain combines TRBV5-6 with TRBJ2-5, with TRBD1 as a possible D gene (6 bases). The CDR3 has 16 amino acids. V lost 4 bases and J 4 bases, leaving 20 bases between the germline ends. CDR1 is SGHDT and CDR2 is YYEEEE in the germline V gene. CDR3 nucleotides: TGTGCCAGCAGCACTCCCGGGAACAGGGTCTTAGAGACCCAGTACTTC. This gives the protein CASSTPGNRVLETQYF.

The chain uses TRBV27 and TRBJ2-7; TRBD1 agrees at 10 bases. After removal of 5 bases from V and 3 bases from J, the junction contained 10 bases not matched to a gene. CDR1 and CDR2 from the germline V gene are MNHEY and SMNVEV (reference sequence). The CDR3 length is 16 residues. The DNA for the CDR3 is TGTGCCAGCAGTCCGGGGACAGGGGCTCTCCTCTACGAGCAGTACTTC. It yields the protein CASSPGTGALLYEQYF.

The chain combines TRBV29-1 with TRBJ2-1, with 7 bases fitting TRBD2. With 3 bases clipped from V and 7 bases from J, the junction kept 9 bases outside the gene matches. Looked up from germline, CDR1 is SQVTM and CDR2 is ANQGSEA. The CDR3 is 14 amino acids. CDR3 amino acids: CSVDTRTSWNEQFF. CDR3 nucleotide sequence: TGCAGCGTTGATACTCGGACTAGTTGGAATGAGCAGTTCTTC.

The rearrangement links TRBV27 to TRBJ1-4, with a possible D match to TRBD1 (6 bases). The CDR3 is 16 amino acids. Germline V gives CDR1 MNHEY, CDR2 SMNVEV (reference sequence). V was shortened by 8 bases and J by 0 bases, with 16 bases between the two germline ends. The CDR3 region has the DNA TGTGCCAGCTCCAGACAGGCCCCAGCAACTAATGAAAAACTGTTTTTT. It yields the protein CASSRQAPATNEKLFF. The entire variable domain, with the rest obtained from reference TRBV27 and TRBJ1-4, is as follows: EAQVTQNPRYLITVTGKKLTVTCSQNMNHEYMSWYRQDPGLGLRQIYYSMNVEVTDKGDVPEGYKVSRKEKRNFPLILESPSPNQTSLYFCASSRQAPATNEKLFFGSGTQLSVL.

This clone was seen just once. This chain joins TRBV7-9 and TRBJ2-3; the match to TRBD2 covers 9 bases. Germline V gives CDR1 SEHNR, CDR2 FQNEAQ (reference sequence). V was clipped by 5 bases and J by 8 bases; unmatched bases: 5. The CDR3 consists of 13 residues. CDR3 region: CASSGAGGPTQYF. The CDR3 DNA sequence: TGTGCCAGCAGCGGAGCGGGGGGACCTACGCAGTATTTT.

The CDR3 DNA reads TGTGCCAGCAGTCCGAACAGTTTTAATGAAAAACTGTTTTTT. Translated: CASSPNSFNEKLFF. The rearrangement joins TRBV28 to TRBJ1-4; D gene uncertain. This CDR3 comprises 14 residues. V gave up 5 bases and J gave up 4 bases, with 11 bases separating them. Germline assignment: CDR1 MDHEN and CDR2 SYDVKM.

The chain joins TRBV7-6 to TRBJ2-3, with TRBD2 identical over 8 bases. V lost 5 bases and J lost 8; bases outside the gene matches: 6. CDR3 length: 13 residues. Germline lookup yields CDR1 SGHVS and CDR2 FNYEAQ. Written as DNA, the CDR3 is TGTGCCAGCAGCCCCGGGACTAGACCTACGCAGTATTTT. This encodes CASSPGTRPTQYF.

The chain recombines TRBV5-1 with TRBJ2-7; 10 nucleotides agree with TRBD1. The germline CDR1 and CDR2 sequences are SGHRS and YFSETQ. V lost 1 base, J lost 2 bases, and 6 bases stayed unmatched. This CDR3 spans 16 amino acids. CDR3 nucleotides: TGCGCCAGCAGCTTGAATCCGGGACAGGGGACCTACGAGCAGTACTTC. Translation gives CASSLNPGQGTYEQYF.

The V and J genes are TRBV4-2 and TRBJ1-1; the D gene is possibly TRBD1 (5 bases). The CDR3 totals 15 residues. The germline V and J ends were trimmed by 5 bases and 5 bases, with 18 bases remaining between them. Germline values: CDR1 LGHNA, CDR2 YNFKEQ. This CDR3 is CASSTMWQGRTEAFF. The CDR3 DNA reads as TGTGCCAGCAGCACGATGTGGCAGGGTCGTACTGAAGCTTTCTTT.

This chain uses TRBV5-6 with TRBJ1-2; 12 bases are a match to TRBD1. In germline, CDR1 is SGHDT, CDR2 YYEEEE. The length of the CDR3 is 14 residues. Trimming at V came to 4 bases and at J to 4 bases, leaving 2 bases not matched to a gene. The CDR3 spells CASSPGQGAYGYTF. The CDR3 nucleotides are TGTGCCAGCAGCCCGGGACAGGGGGCCTATGGCTACACCTTC. The variable domain in full, completed from reference TRBV5-6 and TRBJ1-2, reads DAGVTQSPTHLIKTRGQQVTLRCSPKSGHDTVSWYQQALGQGPQFIFQYYEEEERQRGNFPDRFSGHQFPNYSSELNVNALLLGDSALYLCASSPGQGAYGYTFGSGTRLTVV.

Written as DNA, the CDR3 is TGCAGTGCTCAGGGTAACGAGCAGTACTTC. It yields the protein CSAQGNEQYF. The gene calls are TRBV20-1 and TRBJ2-7, with D perhaps TRBD1 (5 bases). CDR3 length equals 10 residues. V was shortened by 5 bases and J by 5 bases, with 7 bases between the two germline ends. In germline, CDR1 is DFQATT, CDR2 SNEGSKA (reference sequence).

The rearrangement joins TRBV7-3 to TRBJ2-7; D perhaps matches TRBD1 (5 bases). V lost 3 bases to trimming and J lost 0 bases, with 12 bases between them. Germline loops: CDR1 SGHTA, CDR2 FQGTGA. CDR3 size: 15 residues. The CDR3 bases are TGTGCCAGCAGCTTTAATGGAGACAGCTCCTACGAGCAGTACTTC. This codes for CASSFNGDSSYEQYF.

The genes are TRBV7-9 and TRBJ2-3; no clear D gene. This CDR3 comprises 14 residues. Per germline, CDR1 SEHNR and CDR2 FQNEAQ (reference sequence). Deletions cut 5 bases from V and 6 bases from J, with 15 bases between. CDR3 amino acids: CASSPASSADTQYF. As DNA, the CDR3 is TGTGCCAGCAGCCCCGCTTCCTCCGCGGATACGCAGTATTTT.

The chain uses TRBV14 and TRBJ2-3; 10 bases align to TRBD1. The CDR3 covers 14 residues. Germline V gene data show CDR1 as SGHDN and CDR2 as FVKESK. Unmatched junction bases numbered 3, after V lost 5 bases and J lost 4 bases. The CDR3 DNA reads as TGTGCCAGCAGCACTGGACAGGGGGCAGATACGCAGTATTTT. It yields the protein CASSTGQGADTQYF.

The chain couples TRBV18 to TRBJ1-2; perhaps TRBD1 as D (6 bases). The CDR3 covers 14 residues. Germline values: CDR1 KGHSH, CDR2 LQKENI. V gave up 3 bases and J gave up 0 bases, with 8 bases separating them. The CDR3 DNA is TGTGCCAGCTCACCGGGGGACACTAACTATGGCTACACCTTC. This sequence encodes CASSPGDTNYGYTF.

The sample holds one count of this clone. The rearrangement uses TRBV28 and TRBJ2-6; TRBD2 matches at 8 bases. V lost 8 bases, J lost 1 base, and 4 bases stayed unmatched. Germline CDR1 and CDR2: MDHEN and SYDVKM. The CDR3 is made up of 15 amino acids. CDR3: CASSREGSGANVLTF. DNA for the CDR3: TGTGCCAGCTCTCGGGAGGGGTCTGGGGCCAACGTCCTGACTTTC.